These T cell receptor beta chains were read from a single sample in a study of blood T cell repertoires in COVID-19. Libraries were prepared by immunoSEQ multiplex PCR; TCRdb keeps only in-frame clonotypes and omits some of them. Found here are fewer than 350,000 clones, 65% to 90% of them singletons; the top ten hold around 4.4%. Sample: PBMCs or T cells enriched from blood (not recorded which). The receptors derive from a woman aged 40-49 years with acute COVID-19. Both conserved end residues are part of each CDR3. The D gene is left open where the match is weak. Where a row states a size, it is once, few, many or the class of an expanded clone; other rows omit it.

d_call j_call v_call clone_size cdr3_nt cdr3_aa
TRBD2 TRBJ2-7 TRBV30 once TGTGCCTGGAGCCAGCGGGAGGCGTACGAGCAGTACTTC CAWSQREAYEQYF
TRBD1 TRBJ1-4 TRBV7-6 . TGTGCCAGCAGCTTTCAGTCGGGACAGGGGGGAGAAAAACTGTTTTTT CASSFQSGQGGEKLFF
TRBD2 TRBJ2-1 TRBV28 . TGTGCCAGCAGTTTAGGGACTAGCGGGAACTACAATGAGCAGTTCTTC CASSLGTSGNYNEQFF
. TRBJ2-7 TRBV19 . TGTGCCAGTAGCGCGGACACCTTCTACGAGCAGTACTTC CASSADTFYEQYF
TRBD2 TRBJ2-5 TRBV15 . TGTGCCACCAGCAGAGCGAGCGGGAGGGCCACAGAGACCCAGTACTTC CATSRASGRATETQYF
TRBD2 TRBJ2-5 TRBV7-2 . TGTGCCAGCAGCTTAGCGACTAGCGGGAGGGCCGGGGAGACCCAGTACTTC CASSLATSGRAGETQYF
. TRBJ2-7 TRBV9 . TGTGCCAGCAGCGTTCTCCCTTCCTACGAGCAGTACTTC CASSVLPSYEQYF
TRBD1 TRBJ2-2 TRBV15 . TGTGCCACCAGGGGACAGGCGAACACCGGGGAGCTGTTTTTT CATRGQANTGELFF
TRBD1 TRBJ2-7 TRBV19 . TGTGCCAGTAGCCCCCGAATAACAGGGGGCGCCTACGAGCAGTACTTC CASSPRITGGAYEQYF
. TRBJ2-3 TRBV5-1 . TGCGCCAGCAGAACAACAGGAGCCCCGGTAGATACGCAGTATTTT CASRTTGAPVDTQYF
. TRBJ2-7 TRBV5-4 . TGTGCCAGCAGCGAAGCCCCGGGCTCCTACGAGCAGTACTTC CASSEAPGSYEQYF
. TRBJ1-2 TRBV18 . TGTGCCAGCTCACCAAGGATGGCAGATGGAGAATATGGCTACACCTTC CASSPRMADGEYGYTF
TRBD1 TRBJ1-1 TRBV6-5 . TGTGCCAGCAGTTACGGGACAGGGATTGAAGCTTTCTTT CASSYGTGIEAFF
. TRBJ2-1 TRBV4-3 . TGCGCCAGCAGCCAAGATGAGGGACTTCCAAATGAGCAGTTCTTC CASSQDEGLPNEQFF
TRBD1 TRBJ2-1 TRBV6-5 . TGTGCCAGCAGTTATCGGGACAGGGGCTTTTATGAGCAGTTCTTC CASSYRDRGFYEQFF
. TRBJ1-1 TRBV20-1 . TGCAGTGCTAGTGGTCCGGGGGGACGGACTGAAGCTTTCTTT CSASGPGGRTEAFF
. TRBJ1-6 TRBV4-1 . TGCGCCAGCAGCCAAGACATCAGGGAGTTCCTCCAGGGGTCCTATAATTCACCCCTCCACTTT CASSQDIREFLQGSYNSPLHF
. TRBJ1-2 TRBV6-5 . TGTGCCAGCAGTTACTCTGGCCGTCTTAACTATGGCTACACCTTC CASSYSGRLNYGYTF
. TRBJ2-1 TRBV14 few TGTGCCAGCAGCCAAGATCAAGGGGTTGCCTACAATGAGCAGTTCTTC CASSQDQGVAYNEQFF
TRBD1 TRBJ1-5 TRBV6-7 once TGTGCCAGCAGTTACTCGGGGACAGGGGGCCGGCAGCCCCAGCATTTT CASSYSGTGGRQPQHF
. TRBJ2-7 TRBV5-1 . TGCGCCAGCAGCTTGGGCCTCCAGGGGTACGAGCAGTACTTC CASSLGLQGYEQYF
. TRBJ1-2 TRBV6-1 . TGTGCCAGCAGTGAGGTTGGCAGATCCTATGGCTACACCTTC CASSEVGRSYGYTF
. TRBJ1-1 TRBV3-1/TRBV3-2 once TGTGCCAGCAGCCGCCAGGAGGGAATCACTGAAGCTTTCTTT CASSRQEGITEAFF
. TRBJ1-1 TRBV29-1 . TGCAGCGTTGAATTGGCAGGGGTTGGTGTAGCTTTCTTT CSVELAGVGVAFF
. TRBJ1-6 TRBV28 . TGTGCCAGCAGTTTTATTAGGGGAAATTCACCCCTCCACTTT CASSFIRGNSPLHF
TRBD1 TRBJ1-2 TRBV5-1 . TGCGCCAGCAGCTTCGGGACAGGGGGAGCGGAGGGCTACACCTTC CASSFGTGGAEGYTF
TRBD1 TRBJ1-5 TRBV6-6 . TGTGCCAGCAGTGGACAGGGCGATCAGCCCCAGCATTTT CASSGQGDQPQHF
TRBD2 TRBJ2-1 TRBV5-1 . TGCGCCAGCACCGACCGAGCGGGGGGGTCCTACAATGAGCAGTTCTTC CASTDRAGGSYNEQFF
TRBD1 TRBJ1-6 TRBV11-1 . TGTGCCAGCAGCCAAGGGACAGGAACGAATTCACCCCTCCACTTT CASSQGTGTNSPLHF
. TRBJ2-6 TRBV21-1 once TGTGCCAGCAGCACACCCCTGAGTGCAGGAATTTACTCTGGGGCCAACGTCCTGACTTTC CASSTPLSAGIYSGANVLTF
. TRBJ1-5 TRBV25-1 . TGTGCCAGCGGCGACGAAGGGGCGAATCAGCCCCAGCATTTT CASGDEGANQPQHF
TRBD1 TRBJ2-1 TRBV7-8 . TGTGCCAGCAGCTTAACTACACCGGGACAGGGGGCGGGAGAGCAGTTCTTC CASSLTTPGQGAGEQFF
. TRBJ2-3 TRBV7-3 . TGTGCCAGCAGCAATACAGGGAAGTCAGATACGCAGTATTTT CASSNTGKSDTQYF
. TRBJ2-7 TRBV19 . TGTGCCAGTAGTATACTAGTATCCTACGAGCAGTACTTC CASSILVSYEQYF
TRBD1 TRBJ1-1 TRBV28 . TGTGCCAGCTACCGACAGGGGGGCACTGAAGCTTTCTTT CASYRQGGTEAFF
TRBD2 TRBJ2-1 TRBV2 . TGTGCCAGCAGACAACTAGCGATTGAGCAGTTCTTC CASRQLAIEQFF
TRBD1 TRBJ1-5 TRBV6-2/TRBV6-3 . TGTGCCAGCAGTGAGGACAGGGCGTATCAGCCCCAGCATTTT CASSEDRAYQPQHF
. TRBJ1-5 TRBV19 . TGTGCCAGCAGTCTCTCAGCGTCCATTGGACAGCCCCAGCATTTT CASSLSASIGQPQHF
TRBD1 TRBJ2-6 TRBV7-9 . TGTGCCAGCAGCTTCCGGGACAGCTCCTCTGGGGCCAACGTCCTGACTTTC CASSFRDSSSGANVLTF
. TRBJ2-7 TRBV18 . TGTGCCAGCTCACCAGGGAAGGGGATAGGCGAGCAGTACTTC CASSPGKGIGEQYF
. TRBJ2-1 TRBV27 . TGTGCCAGCAGTTTATCTCCTGCGAAGAACAATGAGCAGTTCTTC CASSLSPAKNNEQFF
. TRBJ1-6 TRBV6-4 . TGTGCCAGCGCGGAGGGTGACAATTCACCCCTCCACTTT CASAEGDNSPLHF
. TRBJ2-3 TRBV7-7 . TGTGCCAGCAGCTTAGGGACACTGGATACGCAGTATTTT CASSLGTLDTQYF
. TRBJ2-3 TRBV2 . TGTGCCAGCAGTTTCCCCCTCCAGGTTAGCACAGATACGCAGTATTTT CASSFPLQVSTDTQYF
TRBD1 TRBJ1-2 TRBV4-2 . TGTGCCAGCAGCCAAAAAGCCGGGACAGGGGGCCGCTATGGCTACACCTTC CASSQKAGTGGRYGYTF
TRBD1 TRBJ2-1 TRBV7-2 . TGTGCCAGCAGCCCGGGACAGACCAATGAGCAGTTCTTC CASSPGQTNEQFF
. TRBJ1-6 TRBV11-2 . TGTGCCAGCAGCTTAGCGGTAGACTATAATTCACCCCTCCACTTT CASSLAVDYNSPLHF
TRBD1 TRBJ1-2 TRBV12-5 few TGTGCTAGTGGCCCGAAAAACGAGGCGACAGGGAACTATGGCTACACCTTC CASGPKNEATGNYGYTF
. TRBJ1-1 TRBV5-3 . TGTGCCAGAAGCTCCTCCGGTGGGCGGGACACTGAAGCTTTCTTT CARSSSGGRDTEAFF
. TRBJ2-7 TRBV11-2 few TGTGCCAGCAGCCCCTCACAGGTATCCGAGCAGTACTTC CASSPSQVSEQYF
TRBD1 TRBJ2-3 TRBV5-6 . TGTGCCAGCAGCTTGGCCGGGGACAGGGCCATCTTTTCGGGTGATACGCAGTATTTT CASSLAGDRAIFSGDTQYF
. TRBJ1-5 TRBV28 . TGTGCCAGCAGTGGCCGACTTTATAGCAATCAGCCCCAGCATTTT CASSGRLYSNQPQHF
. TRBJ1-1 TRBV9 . TGTGCCAGCAGCCCGACCACAGGCGCAGGGGTCACTGAAGCTTTCTTT CASSPTTGAGVTEAFF
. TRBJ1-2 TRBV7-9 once TGTGCCAGCAGCCCAACGCTCAGGCGGGAGAACTATGGCTACACCTTC CASSPTLRRENYGYTF
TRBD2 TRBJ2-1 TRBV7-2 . TGTGCCAGCAGCTCTCGGACTAGCGGGAGCTACAATGAGCAGTTCTTC CASSSRTSGSYNEQFF
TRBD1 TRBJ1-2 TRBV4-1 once TGCGCCAGCAGCCAAGATTTACAGGGGTTGTATGGCTACACCTTC CASSQDLQGLYGYTF
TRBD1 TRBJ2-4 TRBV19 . TGTGCCAGTAGTACCTCCCCGGGACAGGTCGGAAGTTTGTCCAAAAACATTCAGTACTTC CASSTSPGQVGSLSKNIQYF